This is a list of T cell receptor beta chains from one sample in a study of T-cell reconstitution after alpha-beta-depleted transplantation in children. TCRdb ran MiXCR on the PCR reads and lists one entry per CDR3 protein. The table lists some 490,000 distinct CDR3 sequences, approximately 13% of them singletons. Sequencing used PBMCs from the stem cell graft donor, obtained from the stem cell graft. The receptors were sampled from a human donor who donated a stem cell graft to a child with combined immunodeficiency. The CDR3 runs from the conserved cysteine through the conserved F or W. The D gene is left open where the match is weak. Size tells how often a clone was seen (once, few, many) or the class of an expanded clone, and some rows leave it out.

-	TRBV30	TRBJ2-2	-	CAQRGDAGELFF	TGTGCCCAAAGGGGGGATGCCGGGGAGCTGTTTTTT
few	TRBV28	TRBJ2-1	TRBD2	CASSLGRTRLYNEQFF	TGTGCCAGCAGTTTGGGCAGGACTAGACTTTACAATGAGCAGTTCTTC
few	TRBV7-3	TRBJ2-7	-	CASSLGAGPYEQYF	TGTGCCAGCAGCTTAGGGGCGGGACCCTACGAGCAGTACTTC
-	TRBV12-3/TRBV12-4	TRBJ2-5	TRBD1	CASSLSPRTGRRVGETQYF	TGTGCCAGCAGTTTAAGTCCCCGGACAGGGAGGAGAGTAGGGGAGACCCAGTACTTC
few	TRBV29-1	TRBJ1-3	-	CSVEDDRQSWRNTIYF	TGCAGCGTTGAAGATGATAGACAGTCCTGGCGGAACACCATATATTTT
-	TRBV3-1	TRBJ1-1	-	CASSQRGDTEAFF	TGTGCCAGCAGCCAAAGGGGGGACACTGAAGCTTTCTTT
few	TRBV4-3	TRBJ2-3	TRBD1	CASSQDWTGGSDTQYF	TGCGCCAGCAGCCAAGATTGGACAGGGGGTTCAGATACGCAGTATTTT
-	TRBV20-1	TRBJ2-3	TRBD1	CSARQGVGVIRPDTQYF	TGCAGTGCTCGTCAGGGGGTCGGGGTCATTCGTCCAGATACGCAGTATTTT
few	TRBV9	TRBJ2-1	TRBD2	CASTVTREGSYNEQFF	TGTGCCAGCACCGTGACCCGGGAGGGCTCCTACAATGAGCAGTTCTTC
many	TRBV12-3/TRBV12-4	TRBJ2-1	-	CASRSDGYNEQFF	TGTGCCAGCAGGTCGGACGGATACAATGAGCAGTTCTTC
few	TRBV7-8	TRBJ2-1	-	CASSLPPDEQFF	TGTGCCAGCAGCTTACCCCCCGATGAGCAGTTCTTC
-	TRBV3-1	TRBJ1-2	-	CASSFQTYGYTF	TGTGCCAGCAGCTTCCAGACCTATGGCTACACCTTC
-	TRBV29-1	TRBJ2-1	-	CSVSSAGWGYNEQFF	TGCAGCGTTTCCTCTGCCGGTTGGGGCTACAATGAGCAGTTCTTC
many	TRBV14	TRBJ2-7	TRBD2	CASSQGTSGYEQYF	TGTGCCAGCAGCCAAGGGACTAGCGGCTACGAGCAGTACTTC
many	TRBV12-3/TRBV12-4	TRBJ1-1	TRBD1	CASSEGQGASTEAFF	TGTGCCAGCAGTGAGGGACAGGGGGCGAGCACTGAAGCTTTCTTT
-	TRBV4-3	TRBJ2-3	TRBD2	CASSQNPTSGRSQDTQYF	TGCGCCAGCAGCCAAAACCCGACTAGCGGGAGATCCCAAGATACGCAGTATTTT
few	TRBV9	TRBJ2-3	-	CASSPGGEDTQYF	TGTGCCAGCAGCCCAGGGGGGGAAGATACGCAGTATTTT
few	TRBV12-3/TRBV12-4	TRBJ1-2	TRBD1	CASSVTGGKTF	TGTGCCAGCAGTGTAACAGGGGGCAAAACCTTC
many	TRBV6-5	TRBJ2-1	TRBD2	CASRLGGGALNEQFF	TGTGCCAGCAGGCTGGGCGGGGGGGCCCTTAATGAGCAGTTCTTC
many	TRBV5-6	TRBJ2-3	-	CASSLGQLVDTQYF	TGTGCCAGCAGCTTGGGACAGTTGGTTGATACGCAGTATTTT
many	TRBV10-3	TRBJ2-5	-	CAISEGQETQYF	TGTGCCATCAGTGAGGGCCAAGAGACCCAGTACTTC
-	TRBV19	TRBJ1-3	TRBD1	CASSTTGTGAGNTIYF	TGTGCCAGTAGTACCACCGGGACAGGGGCTGGAAACACCATATATTTT
few	TRBV20-1	TRBJ2-1	-	CSAQHGWQASPYNEQFF	TGCAGTGCCCAACACGGGTGGCAGGCTAGTCCCTACAATGAGCAGTTCTTC
few	TRBV18	TRBJ1-2	-	CASSPESDYGYTF	TGTGCCAGCTCACCAGAATCAGACTATGGCTACACCTTC
-	TRBV9	TRBJ2-1	TRBD2	CASSVVASGRVFYEQFF	TGTGCCAGCAGCGTAGTGGCTAGCGGGAGGGTCTTCTATGAGCAGTTCTTC
-	TRBV7-3	TRBJ1-6	TRBD1	CASSLRDRNSPLHF	TGTGCCAGCAGCCTCCGGGACAGAAATTCACCCCTCCACTTT
many	TRBV11-2	TRBJ1-1	-	CASSRTIEAFF	TGTGCCAGCAGTCGGACGATTGAAGCTTTCTTT
-	TRBV12-3/TRBV12-4	TRBJ2-7	-	CASSKTGGTTYEQYF	TGTGCCAGCAGTAAAACGGGGGGCACTACCTACGAGCAGTACTTC
many	TRBV10-3	TRBJ2-3	-	CAISEARDRRTDTQYF	TGTGCCATCAGTGAGGCTCGAGACCGCCGCACAGATACGCAGTATTTT
-	TRBV30	TRBJ2-2	TRBD1	CAWRRTGYTGELFF	TGTGCCTGGAGGAGGACAGGGTACACCGGGGAGCTGTTTTTT
few	TRBV7-2	TRBJ1-6	-	CASSTTPGPLHF	TGTGCCAGCAGCACAACGCCAGGGCCCCTCCACTTT
-	TRBV12-3/TRBV12-4	TRBJ1-2	-	CASSLDDRDF	TGTGCCAGCAGTTTAGACGACAGAGACTTC
few	TRBV12-3/TRBV12-4	TRBJ2-6	TRBD1	CASSKNAPGQGFSGANVLTF	TGTGCCAGCAGCAAAAATGCCCCGGGACAGGGATTCTCTGGGGCCAACGTCCTGACTTTC
many	TRBV6-2/TRBV6-3	TRBJ2-5	TRBD2	CASSRVREGETQYF	TGTGCCAGCAGCCGCGTCCGGGAGGGAGAGACCCAGTACTTC